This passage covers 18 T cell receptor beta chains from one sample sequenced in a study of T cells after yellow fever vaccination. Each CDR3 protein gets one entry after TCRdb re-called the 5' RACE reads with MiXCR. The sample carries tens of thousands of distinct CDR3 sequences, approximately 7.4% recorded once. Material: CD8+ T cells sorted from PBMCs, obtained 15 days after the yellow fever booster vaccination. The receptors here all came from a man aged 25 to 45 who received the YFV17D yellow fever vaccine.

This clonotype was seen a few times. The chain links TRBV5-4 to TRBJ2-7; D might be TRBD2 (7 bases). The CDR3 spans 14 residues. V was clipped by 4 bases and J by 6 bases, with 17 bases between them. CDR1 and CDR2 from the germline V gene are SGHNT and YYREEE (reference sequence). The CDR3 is CASSPAGARGEQYF. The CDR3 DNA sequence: TGTGCCAGCAGCCCGGCGGGGGCGAGAGGCGAGCAGTACTTC. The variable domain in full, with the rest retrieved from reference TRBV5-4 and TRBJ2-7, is ETGVTQSPTHLIKTRGQQVTLRCSSQSGHNTVSWYQQALGQGPQFIFQYYREEENGRGNFPPRFSGLQFPNYSSELNVNALELDDSALYLCASSPAGARGEQYFGPGTRLTVT.

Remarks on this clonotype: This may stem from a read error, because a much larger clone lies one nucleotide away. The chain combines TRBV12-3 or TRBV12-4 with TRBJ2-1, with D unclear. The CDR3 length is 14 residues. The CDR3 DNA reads TGTGCCAGCAGTTTTCAGGACCCCGACAATGAGAAGTTCTTC. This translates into CASSFQDPDNEKFF.

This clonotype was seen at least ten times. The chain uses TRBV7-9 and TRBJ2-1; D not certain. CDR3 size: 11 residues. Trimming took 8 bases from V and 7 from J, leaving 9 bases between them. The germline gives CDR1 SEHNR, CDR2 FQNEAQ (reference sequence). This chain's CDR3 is CASDKANEQFF. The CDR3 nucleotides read TGTGCCAGCGATAAGGCGAATGAGCAGTTCTTC.

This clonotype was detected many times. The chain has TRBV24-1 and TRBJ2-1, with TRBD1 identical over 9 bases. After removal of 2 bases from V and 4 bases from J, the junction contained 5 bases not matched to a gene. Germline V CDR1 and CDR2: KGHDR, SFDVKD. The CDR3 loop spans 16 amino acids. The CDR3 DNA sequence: TGTGCCACCAGTGATTCCGGGACAGGGATGTACAATGAGCAGTTCTTC. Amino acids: CATSDSGTGMYNEQFF.

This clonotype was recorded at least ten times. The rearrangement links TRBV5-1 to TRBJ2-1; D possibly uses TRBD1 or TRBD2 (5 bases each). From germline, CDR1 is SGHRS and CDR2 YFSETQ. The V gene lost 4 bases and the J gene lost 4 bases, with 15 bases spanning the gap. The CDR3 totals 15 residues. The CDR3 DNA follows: TGCGCCAGCAGCACCACGGGACCCTTATACAATGAGCAGTTCTTC. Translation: CASSTTGPLYNEQFF.

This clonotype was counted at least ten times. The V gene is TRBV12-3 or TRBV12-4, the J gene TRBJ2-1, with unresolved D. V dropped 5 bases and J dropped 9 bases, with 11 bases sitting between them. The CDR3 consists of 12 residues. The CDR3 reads CASSPSMGEQFF. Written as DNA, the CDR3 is TGTGCCAGCAGTCCGTCGATGGGTGAGCAGTTCTTC.

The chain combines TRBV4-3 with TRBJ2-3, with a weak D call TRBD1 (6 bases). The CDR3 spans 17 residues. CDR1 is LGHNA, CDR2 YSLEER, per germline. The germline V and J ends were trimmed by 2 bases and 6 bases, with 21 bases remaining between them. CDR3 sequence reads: CASSQRVRGEVMDTQYF. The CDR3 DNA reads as TGCGCCAGCAGCCAAAGGGTCAGGGGAGAGGTCATGGATACGCAGTATTTT.

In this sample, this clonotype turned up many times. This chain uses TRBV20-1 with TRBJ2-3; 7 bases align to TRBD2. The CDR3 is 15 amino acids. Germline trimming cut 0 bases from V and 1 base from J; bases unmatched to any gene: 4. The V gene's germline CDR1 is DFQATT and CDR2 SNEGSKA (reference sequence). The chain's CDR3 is CSARDGTTGTDTQYF. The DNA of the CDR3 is TGCAGTGCTAGAGACGGGACTACCGGCACAGATACGCAGTATTTT.

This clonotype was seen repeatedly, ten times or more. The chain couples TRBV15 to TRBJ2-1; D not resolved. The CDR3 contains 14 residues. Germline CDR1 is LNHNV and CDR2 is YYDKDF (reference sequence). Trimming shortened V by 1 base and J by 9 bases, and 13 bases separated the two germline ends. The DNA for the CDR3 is TGTGCCACCAGCAGAGGGTGGGTGCAGCCTGAGCAGTTCTTC. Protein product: CATSRGWVQPEQFF.

The CDR3 loop reads CASSQGQGAQDTQYF. The CDR3 DNA reads as TGTGCCAGCAGCCAAGGACAGGGGGCTCAAGATACGCAGTATTTT. The chain is built from TRBV7-3 and TRBJ2-3; 11 bases agree with TRBD1. After removal of 5 bases from V and 5 bases from J, the junction contained 6 bases not matched to a gene. The CDR3 runs 15 residues. Germline assignment: CDR1 SGHTA and CDR2 FQGTGA.

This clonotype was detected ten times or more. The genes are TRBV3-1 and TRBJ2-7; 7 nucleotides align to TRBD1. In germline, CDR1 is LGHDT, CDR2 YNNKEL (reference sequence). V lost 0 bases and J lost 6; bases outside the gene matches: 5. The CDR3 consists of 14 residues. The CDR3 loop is CASSQDVTGPEQYF. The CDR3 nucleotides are TGTGCCAGCAGCCAAGATGTGACAGGGCCCGAGCAGTACTTC.

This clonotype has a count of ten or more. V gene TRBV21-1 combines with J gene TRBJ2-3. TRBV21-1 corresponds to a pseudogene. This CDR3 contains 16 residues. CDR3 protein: CASPTILDSSTDTQYF. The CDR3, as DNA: TGTGCCAGCCCAACTATTTTGGATTCTAGCACAGATACGCAGTATTTT.

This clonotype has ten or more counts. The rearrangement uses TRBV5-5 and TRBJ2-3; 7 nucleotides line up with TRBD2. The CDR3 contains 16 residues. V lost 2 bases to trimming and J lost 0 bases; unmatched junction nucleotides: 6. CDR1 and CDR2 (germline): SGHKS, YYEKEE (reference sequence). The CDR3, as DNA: TGTGCCAGCAGCTTTGAGCGGGGCTCTAGCACAGATACGCAGTATTTT. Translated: CASSFERGSSTDTQYF.

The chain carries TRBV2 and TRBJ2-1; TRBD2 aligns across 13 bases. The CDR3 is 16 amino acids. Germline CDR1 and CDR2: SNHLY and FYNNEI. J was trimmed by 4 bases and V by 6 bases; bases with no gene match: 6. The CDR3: CASRGTSGKGYNEQFF. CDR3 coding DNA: TGTGCCAGCAGGGGGACTAGCGGGAAGGGTTACAATGAGCAGTTCTTC.

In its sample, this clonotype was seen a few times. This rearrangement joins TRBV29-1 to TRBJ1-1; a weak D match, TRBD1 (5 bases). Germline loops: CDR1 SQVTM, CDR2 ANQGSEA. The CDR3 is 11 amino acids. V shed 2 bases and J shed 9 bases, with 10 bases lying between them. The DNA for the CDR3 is TGCAGCGTTGAAAGGACAATGAAAGCTTTCTTT. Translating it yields CSVERTMKAFF.

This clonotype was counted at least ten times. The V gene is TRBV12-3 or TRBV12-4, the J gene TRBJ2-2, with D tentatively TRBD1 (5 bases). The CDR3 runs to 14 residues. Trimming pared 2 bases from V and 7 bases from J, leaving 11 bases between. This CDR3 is CASSLSREDGELFF. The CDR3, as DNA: TGTGCCAGCAGTTTAAGCAGGGAAGACGGGGAGCTGTTTTTT.

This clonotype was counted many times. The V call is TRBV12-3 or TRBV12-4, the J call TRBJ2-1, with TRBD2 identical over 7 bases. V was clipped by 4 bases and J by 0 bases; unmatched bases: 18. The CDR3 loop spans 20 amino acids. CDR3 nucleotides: TGTGCCAGCAGTTCTGAACCCCCGGGACTACCTATAAACTCCTACAATGAGCAGTTCTTC. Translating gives CASSSEPPGLPINSYNEQFF.

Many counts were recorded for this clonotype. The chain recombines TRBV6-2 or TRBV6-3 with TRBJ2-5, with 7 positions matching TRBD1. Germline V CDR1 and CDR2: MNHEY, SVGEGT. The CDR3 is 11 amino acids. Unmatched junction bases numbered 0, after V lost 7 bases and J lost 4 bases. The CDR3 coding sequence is TGTGCCAGCACAGGGGGAGAGACCCAGTACTTC. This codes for CASTGGETQYF.